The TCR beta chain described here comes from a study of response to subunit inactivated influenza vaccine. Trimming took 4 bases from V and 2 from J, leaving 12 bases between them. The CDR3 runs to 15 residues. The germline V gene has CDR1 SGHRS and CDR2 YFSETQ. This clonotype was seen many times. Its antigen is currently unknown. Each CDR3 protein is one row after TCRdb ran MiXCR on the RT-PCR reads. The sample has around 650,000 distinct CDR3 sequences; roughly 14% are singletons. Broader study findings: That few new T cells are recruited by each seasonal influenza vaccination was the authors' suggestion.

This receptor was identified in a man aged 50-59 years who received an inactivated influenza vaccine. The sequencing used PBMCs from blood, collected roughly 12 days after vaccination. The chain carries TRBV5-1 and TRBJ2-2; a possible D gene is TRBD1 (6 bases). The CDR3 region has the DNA TGCGCCAGCAGCGCCAGGACAGCTAACACCGGGGAGCTGTTTTTT. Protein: CASSARTANTGELFF.